A single sample gave rise to the 26 T cell receptor beta chains below, sequenced in a study of neoadjuvant nivolumab and ipilimumab in lung cancer. Assay used: immunoSEQ multiplex PCR; TCRdb lists only in-frame clones, some missing. The sample consists of 13,000 or so clones, almost 96% of them appearing once. Sequenced material: peripheral blood, taken after neoadjuvant nivolumab, alone or with ipilimumab, at or shortly before surgery. The receptors stem from an adult with non-small cell lung cancer.

J is TRBJ2-1 and V is TRBV19; 9 bases fit TRBD2. The CDR3 extends over 15 amino acids. After removal of 6 bases from V and 1 base from J, the junction contained 4 bases not matched to a gene. CDR1 LNHDA and CDR2 SQIVND come from the germline V gene (reference sequence). Here the CDR3 reads CASRLAGRSYNEQFF. CDR3 nucleotide sequence: TGTGCCAGTAGGCTAGCGGGACGTTCCTACAATGAGCAGTTCTTC.

The chain couples TRBV4-2 to TRBJ2-2, with a tentative D call TRBD2 (6 bases). With 0 bases removed from V and 1 base from J, the gap between germline ends came to 9 bases. The CDR3 length is 16 residues. Germline V lookup: CDR1 LGHNA, CDR2 YNFKEQ. For the CDR3, the DNA is TGTGCCAGCAGCCAAGAGAGTAGCGGGAACACCGGGGAGCTGTTTTTT. Translated, it gives CASSQESSGNTGELFF.

The chain joins TRBV9 to TRBJ2-3; D gene unclear. Trimming took off 0 bases at V and 2 bases at J, with 7 bases between the two ends. Germline CDR1 reads SGDLS; CDR2 reads YYNGEE. CDR3 size: 14 residues. This CDR3 is CASSVASFTDTQYF. The CDR3 DNA reads as TGTGCCAGCAGCGTAGCTTCCTTCACAGATACGCAGTATTTT.

This clone showed up just once. The J gene is TRBJ2-2, the V gene TRBV7-3, with no clear D. In germline, CDR1 is SGHTA, CDR2 FQGTGA. With 3 bases removed from V and 1 base from J, the gap between germline ends came to 3 bases. The CDR3 consists of 13 residues. CDR3 region: CASSFGNTGELFF. Here the CDR3 DNA reads TGTGCCAGCAGCTTCGGGAACACCGGGGAGCTGTTTTTT.

The rearrangement joins TRBV15 to TRBJ2-1, with D unresolved. Trimming took 2 bases from V and 8 from J, leaving 7 bases between them. This CDR3 region has 12 residues. Germline CDR1 and CDR2: LNHNV and YYDKDF (reference sequence). The CDR3 DNA sequence: TGTGCCACCAGCAGATCCATGTATGAGCAGTTCTTC. Encoded protein: CATSRSMYEQFF.

The genes are TRBV30 and TRBJ2-3; D gene uncertain. V was cut by 6 bases and J by 0 bases, with 7 bases left in between. The CDR3 length is 12 residues. Germline CDR1 reads GTSNPN; CDR2 reads SVGIG (reference sequence). The CDR3 bases are TGTGCCTGTAAACTTAGCACAGATACGCAGTATTTT. The encoded protein is CACKLSTDTQYF.

The chain couples TRBV5-1 to TRBJ1-3; weak D call: TRBD1 (5 bases). This CDR3 comprises 15 residues. Germline V gene data show CDR1 as SGHRS and CDR2 as YFSETQ. V was cut by 0 bases and J by 4 bases, with 11 bases left in between. The CDR3 region is CASSLDAGVGNTIYF. The CDR3 DNA reads TGCGCCAGCAGCTTGGATGCGGGGGTGGGAAACACCATATATTTT.

The CDR3 loop is CAWSLLGGGETQYF. The CDR3 nucleotides read TGTGCCTGGAGTTTGCTAGGCGGGGGAGAGACCCAGTACTTC. V and J are TRBV30 and TRBJ2-5; TRBD2 matches 7 bases. CDR1 is GTSNPN, CDR2 SVGIG, per germline (reference sequence). J was trimmed by 4 bases and V by 2 bases; bases with no gene match: 7. The CDR3 is made up of 14 amino acids. Based on the CDR3 plus reference TRBV30 and TRBJ2-5, the full variable domain is SQTIHQWPATLVQPVGSPLSLECTVEGTSNPNLYWYRQAAGRGLQLLFYSVGIGQISSEVPQNLSASRPQDRQFILSSKKLLLSDSGFYLCAWSLLGGGETQYFGPGTRLLVL.

The V and J genes are TRBV2 and TRBJ2-5; 7 bases are a match to TRBD2. With V trimmed by 4 bases and J by 5 bases, 10 bases remained unmatched. Per germline, CDR1 SNHLY and CDR2 FYNNEI. The CDR3 covers 15 residues. The CDR3 loop is CASSVVGGPVETQYF. In DNA form, the CDR3 reads TGTGCCAGCAGTGTGGTGGGAGGGCCTGTGGAGACCCAGTACTTC.

The rearrangement joins TRBV7-2 to TRBJ1-1; 9 bases are a match to TRBD1. Losses at the gene ends were 5 bases for V and 8 bases for J; bases not matched to a gene: 12. The CDR3 runs to 15 residues. Germline V lookup: CDR1 SGHTA, CDR2 FQGNSA. For the CDR3, the DNA is TGTGCCAGCAGCATAGGGGGACAGGGATCGAGCGAAGCTTTCTTT. It translates to CASSIGGQGSSEAFF.

The CDR3 DNA reads as TGTGCCAGCAGCTTAGGTCCGGACCACGAGCAGTACTTC. Its protein is CASSLGPDHEQYF. The rearrangement links TRBV11-3 to TRBJ2-7; no clear D. The CDR3 extends over 13 amino acids. With 1 base removed from V and 5 bases from J, the gap between germline ends came to 9 bases. Germline values: CDR1 SGHNT, CDR2 YENEEA.

V is TRBV18 and J is TRBJ1-2; no firm D call. This CDR3 contains 14 residues. Trimming removed 1 base at V and 2 bases at J, with 8 bases between. CDR1 and CDR2 from the germline V gene are KGHSH and LQKENI. The CDR3 sequence is CASSPLVYNYGYTF. For the CDR3, the DNA is TGTGCCAGCTCACCACTTGTTTACAACTATGGCTACACCTTC.

This clone was found once. The chain joins TRBV30 to TRBJ1-6; TRBD1 matches 7 bases. The CDR3 length is 16 residues. The germline V gene has CDR1 GTSNPN and CDR2 SVGIG (reference sequence). V was pared by 3 bases and J by 5 bases, with 10 bases of the junction left unmatched. This CDR3 is CAWSRRRTGDNSPLHF. The CDR3 DNA follows: TGTGCCTGGAGCCGTAGAAGAACAGGGGATAATTCACCCCTCCACTTT.

V is TRBV5-5 and J is TRBJ2-2; D is possibly TRBD1 (8 bases). Deletions cut 5 bases from V and 5 bases from J, with 13 bases between. Germline values: CDR1 SGHKS, CDR2 YYEKEE (reference sequence). The CDR3 runs to 14 residues. The CDR3: CASRRGTGTGELFF. CDR3 sequence (DNA): TGTGCCAGCAGGCGGGGGACAGGTACCGGGGAGCTGTTTTTT.

This clone has a single count. J is TRBJ2-2 and V is TRBV6-1, with 10 bases fitting TRBD2. The V gene's germline CDR1 is MNHNS and CDR2 SASEGT. There are 18 residues in the CDR3. V dropped 0 bases and J dropped 4; count of bases not matched to a gene: 8. The CDR3 loop is CASSEAASGSGSTGELFF. In DNA form, the CDR3 reads TGTGCCAGCAGTGAAGCTGCTAGCGGGAGCGGGAGCACCGGGGAGCTGTTTTTT.

The chain links TRBV19 to TRBJ2-7; no definite D call. The CDR3 is 15 residues long. CDR1 LNHDA and CDR2 SQIVND come from the germline V gene (reference sequence). The germline V and J ends were trimmed by 3 bases and 5 bases, with 17 bases remaining between them. The CDR3, as DNA: TGTGCCAGTAGTATCATTGGAACCTTGATCAACGAGCAGTACTTC. It translates to CASSIIGTLINEQYF.

The rearrangement uses TRBV4-2 and TRBJ2-1; D possibly corresponds to TRBD2 (6 bases). The CDR3 extends over 14 amino acids. Germline assignment: CDR1 LGHNA and CDR2 YNFKEQ. The V end was cut by 1 base, the J end by 6 bases, with 10 bases between. For the CDR3, the DNA is TGTGCCAGCAGCCAAGCGGAGGGAAGCAATGAGCAGTTCTTC. This encodes CASSQAEGSNEQFF.

The chain has TRBV7-8 and TRBJ2-6, with 9 bases aligning to TRBD1. V was pared by 1 base and J by 19 bases, with 11 bases of the junction left unmatched. The CDR3 covers 14 residues. Germline V CDR1 and CDR2: SGHVS, FQNEAQ. As DNA, the CDR3 is TGTGCCAGCAGCTTAGGAGGACAGGGGTGGTTTGTTACTTTC. Protein: CASSLGGQGWFVTF.

This chain joins TRBV11-2 and TRBJ2-1, with 9 nucleotides matching TRBD2. J was trimmed by 7 bases and V by 5 bases; bases with no gene match: 3. Germline CDR1 reads SGHAT; CDR2 reads FQNNGV. This CDR3 has 13 residues. The CDR3 region has the DNA TGTGCCAGCAGCACGGGACTAGCAAATGAGCAGTTCTTC. Amino acids: CASSTGLANEQFF. Full variable domain (outside the CDR3, taken from reference TRBV11-2 and TRBJ2-1): EAGVAQSPRYKIIEKRQSVAFWCNPISGHATLYWYQQILGQGPKLLIQFQNNGVVDDSQLPKDRFSAERLKGVDSTLKIQPAKLEDSAVYLCASSTGLANEQFFGPGTRLTVL.

This chain connects TRBV13 to TRBJ2-7, with a tentative D call TRBD2 (6 bases). Germline loops: CDR1 PRHDT, CDR2 FYEKMQ (reference sequence). CDR3 length: 15 residues. Trimming shortened V by 5 bases and J by 2 bases, and 16 bases separated the two germline ends. In DNA form, the CDR3 reads TGTGCCAGCAGCCCCCTCGGGACTTCCACCTACGAGCAGTACTTC. Encoded protein: CASSPLGTSTYEQYF.

The CDR3 bases are TGTGCCTGGGGCGGGACTTATACCTACGAGCAGTACTTC. Its protein is CAWGGTYTYEQYF. V is TRBV30 and J is TRBJ2-7, with D maybe TRBD2 (6 bases). The germline V gene has CDR1 GTSNPN and CDR2 SVGIG (reference sequence). The CDR3 covers 13 residues. V lost 5 bases, J lost 2 bases, and 13 bases lay in between.

The J gene is TRBJ2-5, the V gene TRBV9; D might be TRBD2 (6 bases). V was shortened by 3 bases and J by 2 bases, with 14 bases between the two germline ends. The germline V gene has CDR1 SGDLS and CDR2 YYNGEE. This CDR3 has 15 amino acids. This CDR3 reads CASSGTGALQETQYF. As DNA, the CDR3 is TGTGCCAGCAGCGGGACGGGAGCTTTACAAGAGACCCAGTACTTC.

The chain carries TRBV7-3 and TRBJ2-1, with a possible D match to TRBD1 (5 bases). Germline lookup yields CDR1 SGHTA and CDR2 FQGTGA. The CDR3 length is 13 residues. Between the trimmed V and J ends, which lost 2 bases and 7 bases, there was a span of 9 bases. DNA for the CDR3: TGTGCCAGCAGCTTAGCCAGGGATAATGAGCAGTTCTTC. It is translated as CASSLARDNEQFF.

This clone came up once. The V call is TRBV5-4, the J call TRBJ2-5; D is perhaps TRBD2 (6 bases). V lost 9 bases, J lost 6 bases, and 21 bases lay in between. In germline, CDR1 is SGHNT, CDR2 YYREEE (reference sequence). This CDR3 is built from 14 residues. This CDR3 reads CATARRVGGQTQYF. CDR3 in DNA: TGTGCCACCGCACGCCGGGTGGGGGGACAGACCCAGTACTTC.

This chain links TRBV29-1 with TRBJ2-5; D unresolved. V gave up 5 bases and J gave up 1 base, with 11 bases separating them. Germline CDR1 SQVTM, CDR2 ANQGSEA. The CDR3 is made up of 13 amino acids. The CDR3 coding sequence is TGCAGCGTTAGTTCTGGGCTCCAAGAGACCCAGTACTTC. Encoded protein: CSVSSGLQETQYF.

The J gene is TRBJ2-6, the V gene TRBV7-3, with TRBD1 as a possible D gene (5 bases). Per the germline V gene, CDR1 is SGHTA and CDR2 is FQGTGA. The CDR3 length is 15 residues. The V gene lost 5 bases and the J gene lost 2 bases, with 10 bases spanning the gap. The CDR3 is CASSAQGTGANVLTF. The CDR3 nucleotides are TGTGCCAGCAGCGCGCAGGGAACTGGGGCCAACGTCCTGACTTTC.